A single TCR beta chain is shown here with its context. No antigen is known for it. In total, each donor contributed a single heparinised blood draw that averaged about 100 mL. Investigators reverse transcribed all isolated RNA, so they sequenced expressed TCRB transcripts. Sequencing used immunoSEQ multiplex PCR; TCRdb keeps in-frame clones, though not all of them. Among about 320,000 clones, 12% to 15% were seen once, and the ten largest hold more than 6.5%. V gave up 4 bases and J gave up 0 bases, with 10 bases separating them. Germline V gene lookup returns CDR1 SGHAT and CDR2 FQNNGV. CDR3 length: 16 amino acids. The data belong to a study of beta chain features in type 1 diabetes. Study-wide findings and caveats: Any PCR bias toward short templates would affect both groups alike.

The TCR comes from a man between 25 and 39 years old in good health. Sequencing was done on a sample of central memory CD4+ T cells from blood. The rearrangement links TRBV11-2 to TRBJ2-6; a possible D gene is TRBD1 (5 bases). The CDR3 DNA sequence: TGTGCCAGCAGCTCCACAGGACCCTCTGGGGCCAACGTCCTGACTTTC. Its protein product is CASSSTGPSGANVLTF.